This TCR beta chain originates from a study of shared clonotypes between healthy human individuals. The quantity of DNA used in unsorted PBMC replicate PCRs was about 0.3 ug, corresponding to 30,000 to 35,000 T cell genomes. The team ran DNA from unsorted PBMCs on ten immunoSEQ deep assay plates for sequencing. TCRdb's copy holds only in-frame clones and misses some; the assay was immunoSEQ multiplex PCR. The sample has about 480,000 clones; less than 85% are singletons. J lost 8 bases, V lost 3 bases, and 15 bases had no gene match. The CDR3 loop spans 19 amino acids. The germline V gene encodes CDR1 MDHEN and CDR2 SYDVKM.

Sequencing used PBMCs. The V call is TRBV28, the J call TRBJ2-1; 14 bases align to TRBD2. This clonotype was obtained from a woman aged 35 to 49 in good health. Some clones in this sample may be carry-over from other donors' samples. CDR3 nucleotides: TGTGCCAGCAGTTTTTGGGGAACCGGGACTAGCGGGAGAACCGATGAGCAGTTCTTC. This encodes CASSFWGTGTSGRTDEQFF.